Sequencing of this TCR beta chain was carried out in a study of beta chain features in type 1 diabetes. About the study: Examination covered roughly 100,000,000 sorted cells spanning all samples.

CDR3 length: 14 residues. V lost 0 bases and J 2 bases, leaving 7 bases between the germline ends. CDR1 is LGHNA and CDR2 is YSLEER in the germline V gene. The investigators reverse transcribed all of the isolated RNA, so they sequenced expressed TCRB transcripts. The assay was immunoSEQ multiplex PCR, and TCRdb's table has in-frame clones only and misses some. Here the sample spans tens of thousands of clones, 50% being singletons. This clonotype was sampled from a woman aged 30 to 39 in good health. The source material was stem cell memory CD4+ T cells from blood. J is TRBJ1-1 and V is TRBV4-3; D call uncertain. The CDR3 is CASSQESYNTEAFF. CDR3 sequence (DNA): TGCGCCAGCAGCCAAGAGTCCTACAACACTGAAGCTTTCTTT.